The T cell receptor beta chain described here comes from a study of cytomegalovirus exposure and HLA in healthy donors. Concerning this clone: Its matching antigen is unknown.

PCR employed 60 Vbeta and 13 Jbeta primers. Using immunoSEQ multiplex PCR, the repertoire was profiled, and TCRdb retains in-frame clones only, with some absent. The table has 160,000 or so clones, around 85% seen once. The germline V gene encodes CDR1 MDHEN and CDR2 SYDVKM. The CDR3 sequence is 15 residues long. The V end was cut by 6 bases, the J end by 2 bases, with 16 bases between. Overall study findings and caveats: Overall, approximately 150 TCR beta chains were annotated as cytomegalovirus-associated. It was reported that TCR beta sequences correctly inferred the HLA-A and HLA-B alleles for most subjects.

The sequence was collected from a woman younger than 45 in good health and CMV-seronegative. This chain links TRBV28 with TRBJ1-2; D ambiguous. Sample: PBMCs. CDR3 in amino acids: CASRLPGRGNYGYTF. Written as DNA, the CDR3 is TGTGCCAGCAGGCTCCCTGGACGGGGAAACTATGGCTACACCTTC.